The rows below give T cell receptor beta chains drawn from one sample of a study of CD8+CD57+ T cells in acquired aplastic anemia. TCRdb ran MiXCR on the reads and lists one entry per CDR3 protein. The data contain 200,000 or so distinct CDR3 sequences, 60% to 80% of them singletons. The sample was sorted CD4+, CD8+, or CD8+CD57+ T cells (not recorded which) from PBMCs. The receptors were gathered from a human donor with aplastic anemia. Each CDR3 is given with its conserved first and last residue. A D gene is named only where the DNA matches it firmly. Clone size, where shown, is once, few, many, or a class for clones that have expanded.

V gene,D gene,J gene,clone size,CDR3 protein,CDR3 DNA
TRBV2,TRBD2,TRBJ2-1,few,CASSDWVAGDNEQFF,TGTGCCAGCAGTGATTGGGTAGCGGGGGACAATGAGCAGTTCTTC
TRBV10-3,-,TRBJ2-7,-,CAISDRYLGYEQYF,TGTGCCATCAGTGACCGATACCTGGGGTACGAGCAGTACTTC
TRBV5-6,-,TRBJ1-2,few,CASSLGGSRYYGYTF,TGTGCCAGCAGCTTGGGGGGTAGCCGGTACTATGGCTACACCTTC
TRBV20-1,-,TRBJ1-4,-,CSASRASEKLFF,TGCAGTGCTAGTAGGGCTAGTGAAAAACTGTTTTTT
TRBV11-3,-,TRBJ1-2,few,CASSPRPSVEGYTF,TGTGCCAGCAGCCCAAGGCCATCAGTTGAAGGCTACACCTTC
TRBV9,TRBD2,TRBJ2-3,-,CASSLGLAGAYNEQYF,TGTGCCAGCAGCTTGGGACTAGCGGGGGCCTACAATGAGCAGTATTTT
TRBV20-1,-,TRBJ1-1,-,CSARESTADTEAFF,TGCAGTGCTAGAGAATCGACAGCAGACACTGAAGCTTTCTTT
TRBV20-1,-,TRBJ2-6,-,CSAFQPGANVLTF,TGCAGTGCTTTCCAGCCTGGGGCCAACGTCCTGACTTTC
TRBV6-5,TRBD2,TRBJ2-5,-,CASSGTSMETQYF,TGTGCCAGCAGTGGGACTAGTATGGAGACCCAGTACTTC
TRBV19,-,TRBJ1-5,-,CASSIGTGNQPQHF,TGTGCCAGTAGTATCGGTACAGGGAATCAGCCCCAGCATTTT
TRBV7-6,-,TRBJ1-4,-,CAILVGEKLFF,TGTGCCATCCTGGTCGGTGAAAAACTGTTTTTT
TRBV7-8,-,TRBJ2-5,-,CASNNRVEETQYF,TGTGCCAGCAACAACAGGGTTGAGGAGACCCAGTACTTC
TRBV24-1,-,TRBJ2-3,few,CATSVGPDTQYF,TGTGCCACCAGTGTTGGGCCAGATACGCAGTATTTT
TRBV5-1,-,TRBJ2-2,once,CASTMGDGWGELFF,TGCGCCAGCACCATGGGGGACGGATGGGGGGAGCTGTTTTTT
TRBV5-1,TRBD2,TRBJ2-3,-,CASSQGLAGGVSTDTQYF,TGCGCCAGCAGCCAAGGACTAGCGGGAGGTGTTAGCACAGATACGCAGTATTTT
TRBV20-1,TRBD1,TRBJ1-2,-,CSASRQGEGYGYTF,TGCAGTGCTAGTCGACAGGGTGAGGGATATGGCTACACCTTC
TRBV15,TRBD1,TRBJ2-3,-,CATSRDDREGTDTQYF,TGTGCCACCAGCAGAGACGACAGGGAAGGCACAGATACGCAGTATTTT
TRBV5-1,TRBD2,TRBJ2-1,-,CASSWGGAGGINEQFF,TGTGCCAGCAGCTGGGGCGGAGCGGGGGGGATCAATGAGCAGTTCTTC
TRBV7-7,TRBD1,TRBJ2-5,few,CASSTRQGKETQYF,TGTGCTAGCAGCACCAGACAGGGAAAAGAGACCCAGTACTTC
TRBV5-1,-,TRBJ2-1,-,CASSLAPDSNEQFF,TGCGCCAGCAGCTTGGCCCCCGATTCCAATGAGCAGTTCTTC
TRBV15,TRBD1,TRBJ2-7,few,CATSREGTGYEQYF,TGTGCCACCAGCAGAGAAGGGACAGGGTACGAGCAGTACTTC
TRBV24-1,-,TRBJ1-5,-,CASCRESNQPQHF,TGTGCCAGCTGCAGGGAGAGCAATCAGCCCCAGCATTTT
TRBV7-2,-,TRBJ2-1,-,CASRTTGGPVTSGLYNEQFF,TGTGCCAGCAGGACTACAGGGGGCCCTGTGACTAGCGGCCTCTACAATGAGCAGTTCTTC
TRBV7-9,-,TRBJ1-2,-,CAIGWGIDGYTF,TGTGCCATTGGGTGGGGTATCGATGGCTACACCTTC
TRBV2,-,TRBJ1-1,-,CASGGNGNTEAFF,TGTGCCAGCGGGGGGAATGGAAACACTGAAGCTTTCTTT
TRBV12-3/TRBV12-4,-,TRBJ1-1,-,CASSFGVLGEAFF,TGTGCCAGCAGTTTTGGGGTCCTTGGGGAAGCTTTCTTT
TRBV29-1,-,TRBJ1-2,-,CSVDSGNPNYGYTF,TGCAGCGTTGATTCGGGGAATCCTAACTATGGCTACACCTTC
TRBV6-6,TRBD1,TRBJ2-1,once,CASTKGTGGNEQFF,TGTGCCAGCACCAAAGGGACAGGGGGCAATGAGCAGTTCTTC
TRBV10-3,-,TRBJ2-7,-,CAISERGFEQYF,TGTGCCATCAGTGAACGTGGGTTCGAGCAGTACTTC
TRBV20-1,-,TRBJ1-2,-,CSAPVRAGLSGHGYTF,TGCAGTGCCCCCGTACGCGCGGGCCTTTCCGGGCATGGCTACACCTTC
TRBV20-1,-,TRBJ1-4,-,CSAHRATNEKLFF,TGCAGTGCTCACAGGGCCACTAATGAAAAACTGTTTTTT